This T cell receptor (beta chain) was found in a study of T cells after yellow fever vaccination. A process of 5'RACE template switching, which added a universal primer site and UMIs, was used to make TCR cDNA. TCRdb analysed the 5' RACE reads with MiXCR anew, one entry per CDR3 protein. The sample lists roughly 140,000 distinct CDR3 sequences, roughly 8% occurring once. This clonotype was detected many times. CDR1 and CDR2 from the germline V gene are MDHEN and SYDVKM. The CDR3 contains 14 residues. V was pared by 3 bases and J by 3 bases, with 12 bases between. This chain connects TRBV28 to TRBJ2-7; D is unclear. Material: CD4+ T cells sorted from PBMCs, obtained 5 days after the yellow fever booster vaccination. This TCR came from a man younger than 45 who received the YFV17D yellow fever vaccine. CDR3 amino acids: CASSFRTILYEQYF. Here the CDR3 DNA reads TGTGCCAGCAGTTTCCGGACGATTCTCTACGAGCAGTACTTC.